The 22 T cell receptor beta chains reported below all come from one sample, sequenced in a study of Graves' ophthalmopathy and Graves' hyperthyroidism. TCR beta CDR3 regions were amplified from RNA transcripts. The workflow started with a first-round RT-PCR run with HTBI primers and then moved on to a second-round multiplex PCR. MiXCR, applied by TCRdb to the multiplex PCR reads, yields one record per CDR3 protein. The table records about 550,000 distinct CDR3 sequences, about 40% of them present only once. Sequenced sample: peripheral blood or thyroid tissue (not recorded which). These receptors were collected from an adult man with Graves' hyperthyroidism.

This clonotype has only one observation. The conserved final phenylalanine or tryptophan is absent from the CDR3, which likely points to a read error. The DNA is left out, because the CDR3 cannot be placed on it with certainty; the CDR3 is given as TCRdb lists it. This chain joins TRBV7-3 and TRBJ2-6; the table's D call TRBD2 went unverified against the DNA. Germline CDR1 reads SGHTA; CDR2 reads FQGTGA. The CDR3 totals 11 residues, both ends included. The CDR3 spells CASSLSRPTSG.

This clonotype was seen many times. The chain carries TRBV10-3 and TRBJ2-6, with unresolved D. Trimming cost V 0 bases and J 0 bases, with 3 bases left between them. Germline assignment: CDR1 ENHRY and CDR2 SYGVKD. The CDR3 spans 15 residues. CDR3 coding DNA: TGTGCCATCAGTGAGTCGAACTCTGGGGCCAACGTCCTGACTTTC. This gives the protein CAISESNSGANVLTF.

The chain employs TRBV10-3 and TRBJ1-5; TRBD1 matches 8 bases. The trim removed 6 bases at V and 3 bases at J, leaving 10 bases unmatched. The CDR3 covers 16 residues. CDR1 and CDR2 (germline): ENHRY, SYGVKD. The CDR3 loop is CAISRTGRANNQPQHF. CDR3 coding DNA: TGTGCCATCAGCCGGACAGGGAGAGCGAACAATCAGCCCCAGCATTTT.

The V gene is TRBV10-3, the J gene TRBJ1-2, with 12 nucleotides matching TRBD1. The V and J ends lost 6 bases and 2 bases, in that order; junction bases with no gene match: 13. The V gene's germline CDR1 is ENHRY and CDR2 SYGVKD. The CDR3 is 18 residues long. The CDR3 loop reads CAISPTGQGAWENYGYTF. The DNA for the CDR3 is TGTGCCATCAGCCCTACGGGACAGGGGGCTTGGGAGAACTATGGCTACACCTTC.

On this clonotype: A junction boundary mismatches the germline segment, possibly from a read error. The V and J genes are TRBV2 and TRBJ1-1; D gene unclear. The CDR3 has 13 amino acids. Germline-derived CDR1 and CDR2 are SNHLY and FYNNEI. CDR3 protein: CASSTSMNAEAFF. CDR3 coding DNA: TGTGCCAGCAGTACCAGTATGAACGCTGAAGCTTTCTTT.

This clonotype showed up just a few times. The rearrangement links TRBV24-1 to TRBJ2-7, with D possibly TRBD1 on 5 matching bases. Trimming took off 3 bases at V and 4 bases at J, with 9 bases between the two ends. The CDR3 runs to 13 residues. Germline V lookup: CDR1 KGHDR, CDR2 SFDVKD. DNA for the CDR3: TGTGCCACCAGTGATAGCAGGGCTTACGAGCAGTACTTC. This encodes CATSDSRAYEQYF.

The rearrangement uses TRBV20-1 and TRBJ1-1; TRBD1 is a possible D gene (5 bases). Germline CDR1 DFQATT, CDR2 SNEGSKA (reference sequence). The CDR3 runs 13 residues. CDR3 region: CSVRTGTNTEAFF. The CDR3 bases are TGCAGCGTTAGAACCGGGACGAACACTGAAGCTTTCTTT.

Remarks on this clonotype: A read error may be the cause here, since a much bigger clone is one base away. This chain uses TRBV19 with TRBJ1-5; D unresolved. CDR1 and CDR2 from the germline V gene are LNHDA and SQIVND (reference sequence). CDR3 length: 12 residues. The CDR3 DNA follows: TGTGCCAGTAGGGAAGGGAATCTGCCCCAGCATTTT. This sequence encodes CASREGNLPQHF. The entire variable domain, with the rest obtained from reference TRBV19 and TRBJ1-5, is as follows: DGGITQSPKYLFRKEGQNVTLSCEQNLNHDAMYWYRQDPGQGLRLIYYSQIVNDFQKGDIAEGYSVSREKKESFPLTVTSAQKNPTAFYLCASREGNLPQHFGDGTRLSIL.

At least ten counts were recorded for this clonotype. This sequence joins TRBV19 and TRBJ1-4, with D possibly being TRBD1 (5 bases). Germline lookup yields CDR1 LNHDA and CDR2 SQIVND (reference sequence). This CDR3 has 10 residues. Trimming removed 3 bases at V and 16 bases at J, with 9 bases between. CDR3 nucleotides: TGTGCCAGTAGTATGGGGGTCCGGTTTTTT. Its protein product is CASSMGVRFF.

This clonotype occurred many times. The V gene is TRBV5-1, the J gene TRBJ1-6, with D uncertain. CDR3 length: 14 residues. Germline-derived CDR1 and CDR2 are SGHRS and YFSETQ. V was pared by 4 bases and J by 5 bases, with 10 bases between. This CDR3 is CASSQAGNNSPLHF. In DNA, the CDR3 is TGCGCCAGCAGCCAGGCGGGGAATAATTCACCCCTCCACTTT.

In nucleotides, the CDR3 is TGTGCCACCAGCAGTGCTCGGACAGGGAGGGAAGGGACCCAGTACTTC. Protein product: CATSSARTGREGTQYF. The J gene is TRBJ2-5, the V gene TRBV15, with a weak D call TRBD1 (8 bases). The V gene lost 3 bases and the J gene lost 7 bases, with 21 bases spanning the gap. The CDR3 length is 16 residues. Germline CDR1 reads LNHNV; CDR2 reads YYDKDF (reference sequence). The complete variable domain, with remaining parts taken from reference TRBV15 and TRBJ2-5, reads DAMVIQNPRYQVTQFGKPVTLSCSQTLNHNVMYWYQQKSSQAPKLLFHYYDKDFNNEADTPDNFQSRRPNTSFCFLDIRSPGLGDTAMYLCATSSARTGREGTQYFGPGTRLLVL.

This chain connects TRBV12-3 or TRBV12-4 to TRBJ1-2; 10 bases map to TRBD1. The V and J ends lost 7 bases and 2 bases, in that order; junction bases with no gene match: 4. This CDR3 is 14 amino acids long. Here the CDR3 DNA reads TGTGCCAGCAATGGACAGGGGGTCAACTATGGCTACACCTTC. Encoded protein: CASNGQGVNYGYTF.

In this sample, this clonotype turned up many times. This chain connects TRBV20-1 to TRBJ2-7, with D possibly matching TRBD2 (5 bases). This CDR3 has 16 residues. V lost 3 bases and J lost 2, with 20 bases in between. The V gene's germline CDR1 is DFQATT and CDR2 SNEGSKA (reference sequence). CDR3 DNA sequence: TGCAGTGCTAGGGGTCTCGGGCCGGGAACTCCCTACGAGCAGTACTTC. Protein: CSARGLGPGTPYEQYF.

This clonotype has a count of ten or more. The chain has TRBV7-2 and TRBJ2-7; 7 nucleotides match TRBD2. In germline, CDR1 is SGHTA, CDR2 FQGNSA. The junction had 7 bases not matched to a gene; V was cut back by 1 base and J by 4 bases. The CDR3 spans 15 residues. CDR3 loop: CASSLDPGGLYEQYF. Here the CDR3 DNA reads TGTGCCAGCAGCTTAGATCCGGGAGGTCTGTACGAGCAGTACTTC.

The rearrangement joins TRBV20-1 to TRBJ2-7, with D unclear. The ends were cut back, 6 bases at V and 3 bases at J, with 15 bases in the middle. Per the germline V gene, CDR1 is DFQATT and CDR2 is SNEGSKA (reference sequence). The CDR3 covers 13 residues. CDR3 region: CSASKGRSYEQYF. The CDR3 DNA sequence: TGCAGTGCCAGCAAAGGACGTAGCTACGAGCAGTACTTC.

This clonotype was observed at least ten times. J is TRBJ2-7 and V is TRBV29-1; tentatively, D is TRBD1 (6 bases). Germline CDR1 and CDR2: SQVTM and ANQGSEA. This CDR3 has 11 amino acids. V lost 5 bases, J lost 2 bases, and 7 bases lay in between. CDR3 nucleotides: TGCAGCGTTCAGGGGACCTACGAGCAGTACTTC. This gives the protein CSVQGTYEQYF.

This clonotype was counted many times. The chain is built from TRBV12-3 or TRBV12-4 and TRBJ1-1, with D possibly matching TRBD1 (5 bases). V shed 4 bases and J shed 1 base, with 7 bases lying between them. The length of the CDR3 is 13 residues. CDR3 nucleotides: TGTGCCAGCAGTTGGGGGGGGAACACTGAAGCTTTCTTT. This codes for CASSWGGNTEAFF.

This clonotype was seen repeatedly, ten times or more. V and J are TRBV6-5 and TRBJ1-2, with TRBD1 identical over 10 bases. V dropped 7 bases and J dropped 6; count of bases not matched to a gene: 8. Germline CDR1 is MNHEY and CDR2 is SVGAGI. The CDR3 sequence is 14 residues long. In DNA form, the CDR3 reads TGTGCCAGCACCCTGGACAGGGGGTACGATGGCTACACCTTC. Translating gives CASTLDRGYDGYTF.

This chain joins TRBV15 and TRBJ1-6; D might be TRBD1 (6 bases). Germline V CDR1 and CDR2: LNHNV, YYDKDF (reference sequence). With 0 bases removed from V and 9 bases from J, the gap between germline ends came to 9 bases. There are 14 residues in the CDR3. CDR3 in amino acids: CATSRDRGGSPLHF. CDR3 in DNA: TGTGCCACCAGCAGAGACAGGGGAGGTTCACCCCTCCACTTT.

V is TRBV29-1 and J is TRBJ1-2, with a weak D call TRBD1 (6 bases). CDR1 is SQVTM, CDR2 ANQGSEA, per germline. The CDR3 has 11 residues. The V end lost 3 bases, the J end lost 10 bases, and 12 bases lay between the germline ends. This chain's CDR3 is CSVDRTDDYTF. CDR3 sequence (DNA): TGCAGCGTTGACCGGACAGACGACTACACCTTC.

There are many counts of this clonotype. The rearrangement links TRBV20-1 to TRBJ1-6; D is uncertain. The V gene lost 0 bases and the J gene lost 10 bases, with 16 bases spanning the gap. Germline assignment: CDR1 DFQATT and CDR2 SNEGSKA (reference sequence). The CDR3 is 15 amino acids. CDR3 protein: CSARDPGRLESPLHF. As DNA, the CDR3 is TGCAGTGCTAGAGATCCGGGCAGGTTGGAATCACCCCTCCACTTT.

This clonotype was detected a few times. A read error may be the cause here, since a much bigger clone is one base away. Without the conserved terminal phenylalanine or tryptophan, this CDR3 likely stems from a read error. CDR3 sequence reads: CAISPIQGNYGYTL. CDR3 DNA: TGTGCCATCAGCCCCATACAGGGGAACTATGGCTACACCCTC. The chain is built from TRBV10-3 and TRBJ1-2; 7 bases map to TRBD1. There are 14 residues in the CDR3. Germline V CDR1 and CDR2: ENHRY, SYGVKD. Unmatched junction bases numbered 6, after V lost 6 bases and J lost 2 bases.